This TCR beta chain appears in the sequencing data of a study of tumor and adjacent non-tumor tissue in lung cancer (dated by TCRdb to the late 2010s). General notes on the study: Patients with adenocarcinoma (roughly 12), squamous cell carcinoma (2) and small cell lung cancer (1) were included in the cohort. Among the approximately 15 patients, ages ranged from about 31 to 85 years, some ten were men and 5 were women, and disease was TNM stage I to III. A total of some 130,000,000 productive TCRbeta reads were generated by sequencing, corresponding to an average of roughly 4.1 million reads per sample. Using bulk TCRbeta repertoires from over twelve lung cancer patients, the study set lung tumor tissue side by side with matched distant non-tumor lung tissue. A few dozen paired specimens, one tumor and one normal lung sample per patient, were profiled by TCRbeta CDR3 sequencing.

Study-wide findings and limitations: Significantly higher TCR diversity (inverse Simpson) was observed in tumor tissue than in normal lung tissue (approximately 440 vs 150, P = 0.0075, Mann-Whitney U test). A significantly larger cumulative share of the repertoire was made up by the top 100 clones in normal lung than in tumor tissue. Younger patients had significantly higher TCR diversity, and higher tumor TCR diversity was associated with shorter overall and disease-free survival. Peripheral blood was not sequenced, so blood TCRbeta repertoires in these lung cancer patients were not examined. The sequencing platform is not named in the methods, and unique molecular identifiers are not mentioned. With only 15 patients in the cohort, the authors noted that larger samples and more detailed clinical data are needed.

Bulk unsorted tissue served as the source for RNA extraction, and RNA quality was assessed using a NanoDrop ND-1000 and an Agilent 2100. Normal lung samples were distant non-tumor tissue taken more than 3 cm from the tumor edge. The donors were newly diagnosed lung cancer patients admitted for thoracic surgery in China from August to November 2014 who had not received prior chemotherapy. Patients with previous radiotherapy or chemotherapy, or with another concurrent cancer, were excluded from the study. Pieces of surgical tissue measuring about 1-2.1 cm3 were kept in RNAlater solution and held at -80 degrees C until needed. CDR3 length: 17 amino acids, cysteine to phenylalanine. Here the CDR3 DNA is all that survives: 51 bases in frame from base 1. Between the V and J ends, shortened by 3 bases and 0 bases respectively, the junction contains 18 bases. CDR1 DFQATT and CDR2 SNEGSKA were looked up in the germline V gene (reference sequence).

The library was made by multiplex PCR. The reads were generated on an Illumina HiSeq 2500. TCRbeta libraries were constructed through three rounds of nested PCR with primers (Table S4) according to protocols modified from ARM-PCR. Before sequencing, PCR products in the 200-500 bp range were cut out of the gel and cleaned up using the QIAquick gel extraction kit. Concerning the study's data processing: Reads were cleaned using Trimmomatic, were merged into complete CDR3 sequences using FLASH, and were assigned to V(D)J germline segments using MiTCR. VDJtools was used to compute clonal diversity as the inverse Simpson's index. Productive reads were defined as in-frame sequences without a premature stop codon. TCRdb reprocessed the public reads (quality trimming at Q25 with fastp, clone calling with MiXCR) and kept in-frame beta chains. CDR3 protein sequences are deduplicated, and each keeps its most common genes and DNA. These V and J calls originate from TCRdb's pipeline instead of the authors' own analysis. The sample profile shows about 98,000 distinct CDR3 sequences; more than 80% of them were found once. The top ten constitute more than 25% of the sample.

Notes on this clonotype: There is no known antigen for this receptor. There are no base qualities to consult, and no much larger clone falls within one base.

The specimen was distant non-tumor lung tissue. Recombination linked TRBV20-1 to TRBJ2-1; the D region possibly corresponds to TRBD1 (5 bases align). The sequence came from a man between 60 and 75 years old with small cell lung cancer. The CDR3 reads CSASKGSRASSYNEQFF. The DNA sequence reads TGCAGTGCTAGCAAGGGTAGCAGGGCTAGCTCCTACAATGAGCAGTTCTTC.